The next 10 T cell receptor beta chains were all read from a single sample in a study of shared clonotypes between healthy human individuals (dated by TCRdb to 2019 to 2021). The library was produced with the immunoSEQ multiplex PCR assay. The table comes from immuneACCESS by way of TCRdb, which keeps in-frame sequences with V and J called. Part of the clones is missing from these tables; in studies checked, under half for an unresolved V gene and the rest for unknown reasons. For this sample there are roughly 2 million clones; about 94% appear just once. The ten top clones hold 0.13% of the sample. Sequencing input: naive CD4+ T cells sorted from blood. Reading the label with the study, this specimen's cell subset or site is: CD45RA+ positively selected. The receptors derive from a man between 18 and 35 years old in good health.

The V call is TRBV30, the J call TRBJ2-1; D gene uncertain. Germline assignment: CDR1 GTSNPN and CDR2 SVGIG (reference sequence). Trimming stripped 0 bases from V and 13 bases from J, with 13 bases between. The CDR3 sequence is 12 residues long. The CDR3 coding sequence is TGTGCCTGGAGTGTTGACTCATCGGGCCAGTTCTTC. Translated: CAWSVDSSGQFF.

The V gene is TRBV21-1, the J gene TRBJ2-2; the DNA was not used to check the table's D call, TRBD2. TRBV21-1 corresponds to a pseudogene. This CDR3 is 15 amino acids long. CDR3: CASSKKNGGTGELFF. In DNA form, the CDR3 reads TGTGCCAGCAGCAAGAAGAACGGGGGCACCGGGGAGCTGTTTTTT.

As to this clone: Within the sample, other DNA sequences also encode this same CDR3. The rearrangement joins TRBV10-3 to TRBJ1-1, with a weak D call TRBD1 (6 bases). The germline gives CDR1 ENHRY, CDR2 SYGVKD. CDR3 size: 13 residues. Deletions cut 5 bases from V and 1 base from J, with 8 bases between. The CDR3 is CAISPDRNTEAFF. The CDR3, as DNA: TGTGCCATCAGTCCGGACAGGAACACTGAAGCTTTCTTT.

Points on this clone: Other DNA sequences in this specimen translate into the identical CDR3. This chain uses TRBV9 with TRBJ1-1; no clear D gene. CDR1 and CDR2 (germline): SGDLS, YYNGEE. Between the trimmed V and J ends, which lost 0 bases and 0 bases, there was a span of 6 bases. This CDR3 region has 14 residues. The CDR3 spells CASSVGTMNTEAFF. Written as DNA, the CDR3 is TGTGCCAGCAGCGTAGGAACCATGAACACTGAAGCTTTCTTT. Based on the CDR3 plus reference TRBV9 and TRBJ1-1, the full variable domain is DSGVTQTPKHLITATGQRVTLRCSPRSGDLSVYWYQQSLDQGLQFLIQYYNGEERAKGNILERFSAQQFPDLHSELNLSSLELGDSALYFCASSVGTMNTEAFFGQGTRLTVV.

The V and J genes are TRBV5-4 and TRBJ2-7; the match to TRBD1 covers 7 bases. This CDR3 region has 15 residues. Germline CDR1 is SGHNT and CDR2 is YYREEE (reference sequence). V dropped 2 bases and J dropped 2; count of bases not matched to a gene: 7. DNA of the CDR3: TGTGCCAGCAGCTTCAAACAGGGGATCCCCTACGAGCAGTACTTC. Translating it yields CASSFKQGIPYEQYF.

About this clone: This same CDR3 is encoded by further DNA sequences in the sample. The J gene is TRBJ2-5, the V gene TRBV6-5; 8 nucleotides match TRBD1. CDR3 length equals 12 residues. The V and J ends lost 9 bases and 5 bases, in that order; junction bases with no gene match: 5. The germline V gene encodes CDR1 MNHEY and CDR2 SVGAGI. The CDR3 DNA sequence: TGTGCCAGTAGGACAGGGAGGGAGACCCAGTACTTC. It specifies CASRTGRETQYF.

CDR3 DNA sequence: TGTGCCAGCAGCCCGGCGGGGGCGGAGGGGTCAAGCTATGGCTACACCTTC. This sequence encodes CASSPAGAEGSSYGYTF. The chain joins TRBV28 to TRBJ1-2; possible D gene TRBD1, 6 bases. The CDR3 sequence is 17 residues long. V was shortened by 6 bases and J by 4 bases, with 24 bases between the two germline ends. Germline lookup yields CDR1 MDHEN and CDR2 SYDVKM.

The V and J genes are TRBV19 and TRBJ2-5; TRBD1 is a possible D gene (6 bases). This CDR3 has 13 residues. Per the germline V gene, CDR1 is LNHDA and CDR2 is SQIVND (reference sequence). The V and J ends lost 7 bases and 1 base respectively, with 10 bases between them. CDR3 residues: CASTTGPQETQYF. CDR3 in DNA: TGTGCCAGTACCACAGGGCCCCAAGAGACCCAGTACTTC. The full variable domain, in which reference TRBV19 and TRBJ2-5 provide the parts outside the CDR3, is DGGITQSPKYLFRKEGQNVTLSCEQNLNHDAMYWYRQDPGQGLRLIYYSQIVNDFQKGDIAEGYSVSREKKESFPLTVTSAQKNPTAFYLCASTTGPQETQYFGPGTRLLVL.

This clone was found a few times. Other nucleotide sequences in the sample specify the same CDR3. The V gene is TRBV10-3, the J gene TRBJ2-3, with 8 nucleotides matching TRBD2. The CDR3 contains 14 residues. Germline CDR1 and CDR2: ENHRY and SYGVKD. Unmatched junction bases numbered 1, after V lost 5 bases and J lost 0 bases. The chain's CDR3 is CAISTSGSTDTQYF. CDR3 DNA sequence: TGTGCCATCAGTACTAGCGGTAGCACAGATACGCAGTATTTT.

Concerning this clone itself: The same CDR3 arises from other DNA sequences in this sample as well. This chain links TRBV5-6 with TRBJ2-3; D is unresolved. CDR1 and CDR2 (germline): SGHDT, YYEEEE. V was cut by 2 bases and J by 6 bases, with 4 bases left in between. The CDR3 has 11 residues. CDR3 nucleotides: TGTGCCAGCAGCTTACGGGATACGCAGTATTTT. Residues: CASSLRDTQYF.